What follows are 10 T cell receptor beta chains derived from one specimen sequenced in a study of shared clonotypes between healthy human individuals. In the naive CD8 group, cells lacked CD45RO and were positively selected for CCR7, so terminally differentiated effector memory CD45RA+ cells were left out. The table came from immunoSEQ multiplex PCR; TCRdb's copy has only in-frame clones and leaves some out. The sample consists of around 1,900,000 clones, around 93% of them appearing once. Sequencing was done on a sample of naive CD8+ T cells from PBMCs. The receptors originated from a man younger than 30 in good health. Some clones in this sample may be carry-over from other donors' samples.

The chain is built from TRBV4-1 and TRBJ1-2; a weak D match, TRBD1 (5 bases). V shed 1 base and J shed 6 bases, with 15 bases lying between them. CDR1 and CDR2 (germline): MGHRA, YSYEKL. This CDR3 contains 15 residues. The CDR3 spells CASSQVGPGGDGYTF. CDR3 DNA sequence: TGCGCCAGCAGCCAAGTAGGGCCCGGGGGGGATGGCTACACCTTC.

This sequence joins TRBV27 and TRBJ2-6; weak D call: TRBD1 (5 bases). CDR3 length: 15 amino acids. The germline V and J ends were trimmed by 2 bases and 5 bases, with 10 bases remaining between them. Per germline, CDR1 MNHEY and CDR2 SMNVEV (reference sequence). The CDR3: CASSLRGAWANVLTF. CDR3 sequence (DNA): TGTGCCAGCAGTTTAAGGGGTGCCTGGGCCAACGTCCTGACTTTC.

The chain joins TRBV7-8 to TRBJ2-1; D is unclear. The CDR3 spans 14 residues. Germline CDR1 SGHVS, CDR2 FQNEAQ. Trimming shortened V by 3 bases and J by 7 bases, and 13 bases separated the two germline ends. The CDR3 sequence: CASSLALMDNEQFF. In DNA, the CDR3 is TGTGCCAGCAGCTTGGCCTTAATGGATAATGAGCAGTTCTTC.

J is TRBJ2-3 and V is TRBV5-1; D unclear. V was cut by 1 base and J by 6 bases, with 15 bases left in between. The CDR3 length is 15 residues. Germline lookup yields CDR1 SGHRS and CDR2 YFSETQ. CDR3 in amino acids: CASSLIGSIPDTQYF. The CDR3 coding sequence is TGCGCCAGCAGCTTGATCGGGTCCATCCCCGATACGCAGTATTTT.

DNA of the CDR3: TGTGCCAGCAGTTTAGGACAGACAGCCTACGAGCAGTACTTC. Encoded protein: CASSLGQTAYEQYF. V gene TRBV27 combines with J gene TRBJ2-7, with a possible D match to TRBD1 (6 bases). CDR3 length equals 14 residues. CDR1 MNHEY and CDR2 SMNVEV come from the germline V gene (reference sequence). Trimming removed 2 bases at V and 2 bases at J, with 10 bases between.

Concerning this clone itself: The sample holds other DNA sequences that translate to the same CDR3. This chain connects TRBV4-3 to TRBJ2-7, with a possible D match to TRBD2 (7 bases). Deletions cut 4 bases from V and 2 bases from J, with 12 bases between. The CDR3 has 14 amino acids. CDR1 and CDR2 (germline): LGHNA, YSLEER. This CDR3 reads CASSPGRGPYEQYF. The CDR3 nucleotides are TGCGCCAGCAGCCCCGGGCGGGGGCCCTACGAGCAGTACTTC.

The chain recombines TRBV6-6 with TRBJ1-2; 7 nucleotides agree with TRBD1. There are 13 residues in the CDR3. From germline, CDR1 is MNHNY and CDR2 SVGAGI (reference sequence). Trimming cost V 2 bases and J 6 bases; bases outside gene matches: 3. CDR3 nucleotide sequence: TGTGCCAGCAGTTACACTGACAGGGATGGCTACACCTTC. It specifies CASSYTDRDGYTF.

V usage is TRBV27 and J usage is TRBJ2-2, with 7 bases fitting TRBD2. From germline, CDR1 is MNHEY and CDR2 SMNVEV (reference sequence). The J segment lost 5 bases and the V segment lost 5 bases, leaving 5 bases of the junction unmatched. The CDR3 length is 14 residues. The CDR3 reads CASSTGLLTGELFF. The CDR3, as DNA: TGTGCCAGCAGTACGGGACTACTTACCGGGGAGCTGTTTTTT.

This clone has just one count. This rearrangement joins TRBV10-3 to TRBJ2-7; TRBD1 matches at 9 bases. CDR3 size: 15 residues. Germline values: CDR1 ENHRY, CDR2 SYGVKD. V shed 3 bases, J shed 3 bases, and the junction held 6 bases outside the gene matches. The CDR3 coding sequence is TGTGCCATCAGTGAATTTCAGACAGGGGGCTACGAGCAGTACTTC. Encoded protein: CAISEFQTGGYEQYF.

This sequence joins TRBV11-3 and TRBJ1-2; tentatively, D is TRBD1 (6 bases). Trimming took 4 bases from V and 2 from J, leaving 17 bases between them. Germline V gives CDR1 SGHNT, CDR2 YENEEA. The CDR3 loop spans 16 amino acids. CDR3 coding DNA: TGTGCCAGCAGCTCCCGGACAGTTGGGGACAACTATGGCTACACCTTC. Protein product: CASSSRTVGDNYGYTF.